What follows are 23 T cell receptor beta chains derived from one specimen sequenced in a study of T-cell memory formation after mild COVID-19. TCRdb fed the 5' RACE reads into MiXCR, producing one record per CDR3 protein. The sample holds under 400,000 distinct CDR3 sequences, around 28% seen once. Sequences were obtained from PBMCs or a T cell subset sorted from them (not recorded which). These receptors all come from an adult woman who had mild COVID-19 (a few samples of this study predate the infection). Cell type and time point are not known.

The chain uses TRBV4-3 and TRBJ2-5; 11 bases agree with TRBD2. The germline CDR1 and CDR2 sequences are LGHNA and YSLEER. The CDR3 is 16 amino acids. V trimming: 3 bases; J trimming: 5 bases; junction bases outside the gene matches: 8. The CDR3 loop reads CASSQELAGAGETQYF. The CDR3, as DNA: TGCGCCAGCAGCCAGGAACTAGCGGGAGCGGGTGAGACCCAGTACTTC.

This rearrangement joins TRBV6-5 to TRBJ2-7; 8 bases line up with TRBD1. After removal of 6 bases from V and 6 bases from J, the junction contained 7 bases not matched to a gene. CDR1 is MNHEY, CDR2 SVGAGI, per germline. The CDR3 loop spans 13 amino acids. In DNA form, the CDR3 reads TGTGCCAGCAGCATGCGGCAGGGGGCCGAGCAGTACTTC. Amino acids: CASSMRQGAEQYF.

The V call is TRBV12-3 or TRBV12-4, the J call TRBJ2-7; 12 bases align to TRBD2. The CDR3 runs to 14 residues. V was clipped by 1 base and J by 7 bases; unmatched bases: 2. DNA for the CDR3: TGTGCCAGCAGTTTAGTTGGGACTAGCGGGGAGCAGTACTTC. Protein: CASSLVGTSGEQYF.

The rearrangement uses TRBV6-5 and TRBJ2-1, with 10 bases fitting TRBD2. Germline V gives CDR1 MNHEY, CDR2 SVGAGI. With 6 bases clipped from V and 2 bases from J, the junction kept 4 bases outside the gene matches. The CDR3 contains 15 residues. The CDR3 nucleotides read TGTGCCAGCAGCTCCAGCGGGAGGGCCTACAATGAGCAGTTCTTC. Translating gives CASSSSGRAYNEQFF.

As concerns this clonotype: At one boundary the junction diverges from the germline segment, which might be a read error. The J gene is TRBJ2-5, the V gene TRBV7-9; D call uncertain. Germline V gives CDR1 SEHNR, CDR2 FQNEAQ (reference sequence). CDR3 size: 16 residues. The CDR3 coding sequence is TGTGCCAGCAGCCCCCCCCTGGGCGCCCCCTTGGAGACCAAGTACTTC. Its translation: CASSPPLGAPLETKYF. The full variable domain, rest sourced from reference TRBV7-9 and TRBJ2-5, is DTGVSQNPRHKITKRGQNVTFRCDPISEHNRLYWYRQTLGQGPEFLTYFQNEAQLEKSRLLSDRFSAERPKGSFSTLEIQRTEQGDSAMYLCASSPPLGAPLETKYFGPGTRLLVL.

The genes are TRBV5-5 and TRBJ1-5, with D perhaps TRBD1 (5 bases). The CDR3 covers 15 residues. Germline assignment: CDR1 SGHKS and CDR2 YYEKEE (reference sequence). V lost 4 bases, J lost 0 bases, and 11 bases lay in between. CDR3 coding DNA: TGTGCCAGCAGCCAGGACATCCTTAGCAATCAGCCCCAGCATTTT. Protein product: CASSQDILSNQPQHF.

The J gene is TRBJ2-1, the V gene TRBV20-1, with 9 bases that match TRBD2. Germline CDR1 and CDR2: DFQATT and SNEGSKA (reference sequence). CDR3 length: 15 residues. V trimming: 1 base; J trimming: 6 bases; junction bases outside the gene matches: 7. In nucleotides, the CDR3 is TGCAGTGCTAGAGGGAGCGGGAGGAAAGGCAATGAGCAGTTCTTC. It is translated as CSARGSGRKGNEQFF.

The genes are TRBV9 and TRBJ2-2; TRBD2 is a possible D gene (6 bases). CDR3 length: 16 amino acids. V gave up 0 bases and J gave up 1 base, with 10 bases separating them. Germline lookup yields CDR1 SGDLS and CDR2 YYNGEE. For the CDR3, the DNA is TGTGCCAGCAGCGTAGAGATGGGAGGGAACACCGGGGAGCTGTTTTTT. The encoded protein is CASSVEMGGNTGELFF.

The chain employs TRBV30 and TRBJ2-1; D call uncertain. Trimming took 4 bases from V and 0 from J, leaving 13 bases between them. The CDR3 is 15 residues long. The germline CDR1 and CDR2 sequences are GTSNPN and SVGIG (reference sequence). The CDR3 region is CAWTRTASSYNEQFF. For the CDR3, the DNA is TGTGCCTGGACACGGACCGCGAGCTCCTACAATGAGCAGTTCTTC.

This clonotype was counted a few times. CDR3 amino acids: CASSPLKETVYNEQFF. In DNA form, the CDR3 reads TGTGCCAGCAGCCCCCTTAAGGAGACAGTCTACAATGAGCAGTTCTTC. V gene TRBV7-6 combines with J gene TRBJ2-1, with D maybe TRBD1 (5 bases). The CDR3 length is 16 residues. Trimming cost V 5 bases and J 3 bases, with 17 bases left between them. Germline V CDR1 and CDR2: SGHVS, FNYEAQ.

The chain couples TRBV12-3 or TRBV12-4 to TRBJ2-2; D remains ambiguous. There are 12 residues in the CDR3. Deletions cut 2 bases from V and 7 bases from J, with 5 bases between. This chain's CDR3 is CASSLLVGELFF. The CDR3 nucleotides are TGTGCCAGCAGTTTATTGGTCGGGGAGCTGTTTTTT.

The chain couples TRBV20-1 to TRBJ1-1; D is uncertain. Germline-derived CDR1 and CDR2 are DFQATT and SNEGSKA (reference sequence). The length of the CDR3 is 11 residues. The CDR3 nucleotides are TGCAGCGGTCGTATGAACACTGAAGCTTTCTTT. This encodes CSGRMNTEAFF.

This clonotype was picked up a small number of times. V gene TRBV29-1 combines with J gene TRBJ2-7, with D possibly being TRBD1 or TRBD2 (5 bases each). Per the germline V gene, CDR1 is SQVTM and CDR2 is ANQGSEA. V gave up 5 bases and J gave up 2 bases, with 10 bases separating them. CDR3 length equals 12 residues. The CDR3 here is CSVSGTPYEQYF. The CDR3 nucleotides read TGCAGCGTTTCAGGGACCCCCTACGAGCAGTACTTC.

This clonotype was counted a single time. This chain connects TRBV11-3 to TRBJ1-2, with a tentative D call TRBD1 (5 bases). Trimming took 6 bases from V and 4 from J, leaving 12 bases between them. CDR1 is SGHNT, CDR2 YENEEA, per germline. The CDR3 covers 13 residues. The CDR3 loop reads CASSLEQAYGYTF. The CDR3 DNA sequence: TGTGCCAGCAGTCTGGAACAGGCCTATGGCTACACCTTC.

The chain employs TRBV20-1 and TRBJ2-7; 11 positions match TRBD2. V was pared by 6 bases and J by 5 bases, with 12 bases of the junction left unmatched. The CDR3 spans 15 residues. Germline values: CDR1 DFQATT, CDR2 SNEGSKA (reference sequence). CDR3 sequence reads: CSATSGGPVLHEQYF. In DNA, the CDR3 is TGCAGTGCCACTAGCGGGGGACCTGTCCTCCACGAGCAGTACTTC.

This clonotype has a single count. The genes are TRBV20-1 and TRBJ2-3; D is possibly TRBD2 (6 bases). Looked up from germline, CDR1 is DFQATT and CDR2 is SNEGSKA (reference sequence). This CDR3 is built from 15 residues. V shed 1 base and J shed 0 bases, with 11 bases lying between them. The CDR3 is CSARVHGTSTDTQYF. The CDR3 nucleotides read TGCAGTGCTAGAGTGCACGGGACTAGCACAGATACGCAGTATTTT.

This clonotype was seen a few times. This chain connects TRBV29-1 to TRBJ2-7, with TRBD2 matching over 10 bases. The CDR3 is 13 amino acids. With V trimmed by 5 bases and J by 5 bases, 6 bases remained unmatched. Germline-derived CDR1 and CDR2 are SQVTM and ANQGSEA. The DNA for the CDR3 is TGCAGCGTTAAGACTAGCGGGTCAAACGAGCAGTACTTC. Translated, it gives CSVKTSGSNEQYF.

This clonotype was picked up a small number of times. The V call is TRBV24-1, the J call TRBJ2-1, with 9 nucleotides matching TRBD1. This CDR3 is built from 18 residues. V shed 4 bases, J shed 5 bases, and the junction held 14 bases outside the gene matches. Germline V gene sequence: CDR1 KGHDR, CDR2 SFDVKD. In DNA, the CDR3 is TGTGCCACCAGTGACCCGGGACAGGGTGCGGTGTTAGACAATGAGCAGTTCTTC. Protein product: CATSDPGQGAVLDNEQFF.

In its sample, this clonotype was seen a few times. This chain links TRBV7-2 with TRBJ2-7; TRBD1 matches 7 bases. The CDR3 has 13 amino acids. J lost 6 bases, V lost 1 base, and 3 bases had no gene match. Germline values: CDR1 SGHTA, CDR2 FQGNSA. CDR3 sequence (DNA): TGTGCCAGCAGCTTAGAAAGGGGGCGCGAGCAGTACTTC. Amino acid sequence: CASSLERGREQYF.

A few counts support this clonotype. The chain carries TRBV5-1 and TRBJ2-2; TRBD1 might be the D (5 bases). CDR1 SGHRS and CDR2 YFSETQ come from the germline V gene. The CDR3 is 16 residues long. Trimming stripped 3 bases from V and 4 bases from J, with 16 bases between. The CDR3 region is CASSSKSTALTGELFF. The DNA of the CDR3 is TGCGCCAGCAGCTCAAAATCGACAGCTCTCACCGGGGAGCTGTTTTTT.

This clonotype was seen a few times. The chain employs TRBV4-1 and TRBJ1-5; D remains ambiguous. The CDR3 extends over 13 amino acids. CDR1 and CDR2 from the germline V gene are MGHRA and YSYEKL. Trimming removed 1 base at V and 9 bases at J, with 10 bases between. The CDR3 coding sequence is TGCGCCAGCAGCCAAGGGAGGAGTGGGCCCCAGCATTTT. It is translated as CASSQGRSGPQHF.

This clonotype was found a few times. V is TRBV7-9 and J is TRBJ2-5; 8 bases map to TRBD2. V shed 3 bases, J shed 9 bases, and the junction held 12 bases outside the gene matches. This CDR3 is built from 15 residues. CDR1 is SEHNR and CDR2 is FQNEAQ in the germline V gene (reference sequence). The CDR3: CASSLDKRGWWAQYF. The CDR3 nucleotides are TGTGCCAGCAGCTTGGATAAGCGGGGGTGGTGGGCCCAGTACTTC.

This chain links TRBV7-2 with TRBJ1-4; D is uncertain. Germline V gene lookup returns CDR1 SGHTA and CDR2 FQGNSA. This CDR3 comprises 15 residues. Trimming removed 4 bases from V and 7 bases from J, with 16 bases in between. This chain's CDR3 is CASSSNRGYGEKLFF. CDR3 in DNA: TGTGCCAGCAGCTCGAACAGAGGGTATGGTGAAAAACTGTTTTTT.